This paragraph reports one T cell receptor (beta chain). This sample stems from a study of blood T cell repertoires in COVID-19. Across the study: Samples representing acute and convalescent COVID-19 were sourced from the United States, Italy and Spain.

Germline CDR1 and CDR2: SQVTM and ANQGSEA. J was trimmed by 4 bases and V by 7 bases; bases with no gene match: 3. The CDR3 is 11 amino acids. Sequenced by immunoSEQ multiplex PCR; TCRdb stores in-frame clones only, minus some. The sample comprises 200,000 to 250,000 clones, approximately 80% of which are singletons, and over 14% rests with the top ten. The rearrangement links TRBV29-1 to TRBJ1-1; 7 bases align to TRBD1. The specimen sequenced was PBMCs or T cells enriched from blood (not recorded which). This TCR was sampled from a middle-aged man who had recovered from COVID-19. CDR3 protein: CSGTGATEAFF. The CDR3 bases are TGCAGCGGCACAGGGGCCACTGAAGCTTTCTTT.